The next 20 T cell receptor beta chains were all read from a single sample in a study of regulatory T cells in long-lasting Graves disease. Arm-PCR of CDR3 regions with iRepertoire HTBI primers generated TCR beta libraries. TCRdb processed the multiplex PCR reads anew with MiXCR; each CDR3 protein has one entry. The sample lists about 430,000 distinct CDR3 sequences, approximately 15% occurring once. As to time point: newly diagnosed GD, antithyroid drugs for less than 3 months. PBMCs provided the RNA from which the TCR library was made. This sample was also put to use in a study of T cells in Graves' hyperthyroidism and ophthalmopathy.

The starting material was peripheral blood mononuclear cells (PBMCs), obtained at new diagnosis, from a patient treated with antithyroid drugs. These receptors were collected from a middle-aged woman with Graves disease.

This clonotype was counted at least ten times. The chain couples TRBV12-3 or TRBV12-4 to TRBJ2-3, with D perhaps TRBD1 (6 bases). CDR3 length: 15 amino acids. Deletions cut 6 bases from V and 0 bases from J, with 13 bases between. The CDR3 DNA follows: TGTGCCAGCAGCCCACAGGGCGCTAGCACAGATACGCAGTATTTT. Translated: CASSPQGASTDTQYF.

This clonotype was observed many times. This rearrangement joins TRBV2 to TRBJ2-2, with TRBD1 identical over 7 bases. The V gene's germline CDR1 is SNHLY and CDR2 FYNNEI. V dropped 7 bases and J dropped 7; count of bases not matched to a gene: 9. This CDR3 is 14 amino acids long. The CDR3 here is CASMRTGLGGELFF. As DNA, the CDR3 is TGTGCCAGCATGCGGACAGGACTCGGCGGGGAGCTGTTTTTT.

The chain joins TRBV2 to TRBJ1-2; 7 bases line up with TRBD1. V lost 7 bases to trimming and J lost 2 bases; unmatched junction nucleotides: 16. Germline CDR1 reads SNHLY; CDR2 reads FYNNEI. CDR3 length: 17 amino acids. The CDR3 spells CASTPSGAGGPNYGYTF. In DNA, the CDR3 is TGTGCCAGCACTCCTTCGGGGGCAGGGGGGCCAAACTATGGCTACACCTTC.

This chain links TRBV19 with TRBJ2-1, with 10 nucleotides matching TRBD2. Germline-derived CDR1 and CDR2 are LNHDA and SQIVND (reference sequence). The junction had 13 bases not matched to a gene; V was cut back by 5 bases and J by 0 bases. The CDR3 has 19 residues. The CDR3 nucleotides read TGTGCCAGTAGTCCCCTGAGGCCTAGCGGGAGCGACTCCTACAATGAGCAGTTCTTC. This translates into CASSPLRPSGSDSYNEQFF. Supplemented by reference TRBV19 and TRBJ2-1, the full variable domain reads DGGITQSPKYLFRKEGQNVTLSCEQNLNHDAMYWYRQDPGQGLRLIYYSQIVNDFQKGDIAEGYSVSREKKESFPLTVTSAQKNPTAFYLCASSPLRPSGSDSYNEQFFGPGTRLTVL.

The rearrangement links TRBV20-1 to TRBJ1-1; weak D call: TRBD1 (5 bases). This CDR3 has 11 residues. The V gene lost 2 bases and the J gene lost 8 bases, with 9 bases spanning the gap. Germline V CDR1 and CDR2: DFQATT, SNEGSKA (reference sequence). CDR3 sequence reads: CSARSRVEAFF. For the CDR3, the DNA is TGCAGTGCTAGATCCAGGGTAGAAGCTTTCTTT.

This clonotype showed up many times. The rearrangement uses TRBV11-3 and TRBJ2-3, with 7 bases lining up with TRBD1. The V segment lost 6 bases and the J segment 4 bases; nucleotides outside the gene matches: 7. Per the germline V gene, CDR1 is SGHNT and CDR2 is YENEEA. The length of the CDR3 is 14 residues. The CDR3 nucleotides are TGTGCCAGCAGAACAGGGGAGACGGCAGATACGCAGTATTTT. Translation gives CASRTGETADTQYF.

In its sample, this clonotype was seen many times. V and J are TRBV6-2 or TRBV6-3 and TRBJ2-1; TRBD2 is a possible D gene (6 bases). This CDR3 contains 15 residues. Germline-derived CDR1 and CDR2 are MNHEY and SVGEGT. With 3 bases removed from V and 5 bases from J, the gap between germline ends came to 14 bases. The CDR3 reads CASSYGGRSDNEQFF. The CDR3 bases are TGTGCCAGCAGTTATGGTGGGAGGTCCGACAATGAGCAGTTCTTC.

This clonotype was seen at least ten times. CDR3 amino acids: CASSLGVSTEAFF. In DNA, the CDR3 is TGTGCCAGCAGTTTAGGGGTCTCCACTGAAGCTTTCTTT. The rearrangement uses TRBV12-3 or TRBV12-4 and TRBJ1-1, with D uncertain. V lost 1 base and J 4 bases, leaving 7 bases between the germline ends. This CDR3 region has 13 residues.

Note on this clonotype: The likely explanation is a read error, given a far larger clone one base away. The V and J genes are TRBV20-1 and TRBJ2-1, with D perhaps TRBD1 (6 bases). TRBJ2-5 explains the end of the DNA better; the J call may be wrong. Germline loops: CDR1 DFQATT, CDR2 SNEGSKA (reference sequence). This CDR3 spans 17 amino acids. CDR3 DNA: TGCAGTGCTAGACCGAGCTGGGACAAACAGGGATTGGAGACCCAGTACTTC. It encodes CSARPSWDKQGLETQYF.

Turning to this clonotype: Mismatch with germline at one junction end may stem from a read error. The chain links TRBV11-1 to TRBJ2-3; 7 bases line up with TRBD2. CDR1 and CDR2 from the germline V gene are SGHAT and FQDESV (reference sequence). The CDR3 is 14 residues long. In nucleotides, the CDR3 is TGTGCCAGCAGCCCGCGGGGGATCACAGATGCGCAGTATTTT. Translating gives CASSPRGITDAQYF.

Ten or more counts support this clonotype. The V and J genes are TRBV12-3 or TRBV12-4 and TRBJ2-7; TRBD1 matches 7 bases. The CDR3 consists of 15 residues. V was clipped by 5 bases and J by 6 bases; unmatched bases: 13. The CDR3 bases are TGTGCCAGCAGTCCCTCGACAGGGCCCCCCCCCGAGCAGTACTTC. This translates into CASSPSTGPPPEQYF.

This clonotype was recorded at least ten times. The V gene is TRBV7-9, the J gene TRBJ2-1, with 9 bases matching TRBD1. The CDR3 extends over 16 amino acids. V dropped 3 bases and J dropped 1; count of bases not matched to a gene: 4. Looked up from germline, CDR1 is SEHNR and CDR2 is FQNEAQ (reference sequence). CDR3 sequence reads: CASSFGDRVSYNEQFF. CDR3 nucleotide sequence: TGTGCCAGCAGCTTCGGGGACAGGGTATCCTACAATGAGCAGTTCTTC.

The table lists this clonotype with many counts. This chain joins TRBV20-1 and TRBJ2-7, with D possibly TRBD2 on 6 matching bases. Trimming pared 3 bases from V and 6 bases from J, leaving 12 bases between. Per the germline V gene, CDR1 is DFQATT and CDR2 is SNEGSKA (reference sequence). This CDR3 region has 12 residues. CDR3: CSASLAVSEQYF. CDR3 nucleotides: TGCAGTGCTAGTTTAGCGGTGAGCGAGCAGTACTTC.

This clonotype appeared many times. This chain connects TRBV20-1 to TRBJ2-1, with no clear D. The V gene's germline CDR1 is DFQATT and CDR2 SNEGSKA (reference sequence). The ends were cut back, 3 bases at V and 5 bases at J, with 11 bases in the middle. CDR3 size: 13 residues. CDR3 sequence reads: CSASKRRHNEQFF. The CDR3 bases are TGCAGTGCTAGCAAGAGGCGACACAATGAGCAGTTCTTC.

This clonotype was seen at least ten times. J is TRBJ2-3 and V is TRBV27, with D hard to call. From germline, CDR1 is MNHEY and CDR2 SMNVEV (reference sequence). Between the trimmed V and J ends, which lost 2 bases and 0 bases, there was a span of 12 bases. The CDR3 consists of 16 residues. CDR3 bases: TGTGCCAGCAGTTTAGACTCTGAGACTAGCACAGATACGCAGTATTTT. Protein product: CASSLDSETSTDTQYF.

This clonotype was counted between two and nine times. This sequence is one base from a far larger clone and is likely a read error. The genes are TRBV19 and TRBJ2-1, with D maybe TRBD1 (6 bases). Between the trimmed V and J ends, which lost 3 bases and 10 bases, there was a span of 16 bases. The CDR3 is 14 residues long. The germline CDR1 and CDR2 sequences are LNHDA and SQIVND (reference sequence). The CDR3 loop is CASSITGTVYEQFF. In DNA, the CDR3 is TGTGCCAGTAGTATTACAGGGACCGTCTACGAGCAGTTCTTC.

This clonotype was detected many times. This chain uses TRBV19 with TRBJ2-1, with D hard to call. Trimming took off 8 bases at V and 2 bases at J, with 13 bases between the two ends. The V gene's germline CDR1 is LNHDA and CDR2 SQIVND (reference sequence). CDR3 length equals 14 residues. CDR3 residues: CASDMGIPYNEQFF. DNA for the CDR3: TGTGCCAGTGACATGGGGATCCCCTACAATGAGCAGTTCTTC.

This clonotype was counted many times. The CDR3 DNA sequence: TGTGCCAGCAGTTTATTACTCCTACCCCGACAGGGTGGATATCAGCCCCAGCATTTT. It translates to CASSLLLLPRQGGYQPQHF. The gene calls are TRBV28 and TRBJ1-5, with 7 bases identical to TRBD1. Looked up from germline, CDR1 is MDHEN and CDR2 is SYDVKM. V shed 1 base and J 5 bases; nucleotides not matched to a gene: 17. The CDR3 sequence is 19 residues long.

This clonotype was recorded many times. This chain uses TRBV28 with TRBJ2-5, with 7 bases lining up with TRBD1. With V trimmed by 10 bases and J by 2 bases, 10 bases remained unmatched. Germline CDR1 MDHEN, CDR2 SYDVKM. The CDR3 has 14 residues. The CDR3 sequence: CAITRGQLQETQYF. CDR3 DNA: TGTGCCATAACCCGGGGACAGCTACAAGAGACCCAGTACTTC.

The chain links TRBV5-6 to TRBJ2-5; 13 nucleotides agree with TRBD2. From germline, CDR1 is SGHDT and CDR2 YYEEEE. The CDR3 has 16 amino acids. Trimming cost V 2 bases and J 5 bases; bases outside gene matches: 6. As DNA, the CDR3 is TGTGCCAGCAGCTTTGGACTAGCGGGAGACATGGAGACCCAGTACTTC. As protein: CASSFGLAGDMETQYF.